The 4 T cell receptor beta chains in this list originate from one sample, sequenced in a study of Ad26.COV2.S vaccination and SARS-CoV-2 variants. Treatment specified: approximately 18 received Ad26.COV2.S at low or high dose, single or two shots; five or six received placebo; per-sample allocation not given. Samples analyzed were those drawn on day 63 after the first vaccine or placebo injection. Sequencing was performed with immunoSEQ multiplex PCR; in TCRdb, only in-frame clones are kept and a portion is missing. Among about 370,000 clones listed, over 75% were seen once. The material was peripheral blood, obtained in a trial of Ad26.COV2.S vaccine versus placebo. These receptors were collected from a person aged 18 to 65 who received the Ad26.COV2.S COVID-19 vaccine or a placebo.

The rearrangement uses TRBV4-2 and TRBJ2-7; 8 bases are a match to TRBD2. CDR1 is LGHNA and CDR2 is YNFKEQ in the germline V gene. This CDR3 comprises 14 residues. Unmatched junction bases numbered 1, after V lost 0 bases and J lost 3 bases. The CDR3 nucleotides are TGTGCCAGCAGCCAAGATACTAGCGGCTACGAGCAGTACTTC. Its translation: CASSQDTSGYEQYF.

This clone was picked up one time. The CDR3 reads CASSSRGAYNSPLHF. The CDR3 DNA reads TGTGCCAGCTCTAGTCGCGGTGCCTATAATTCACCCCTCCACTTT. The chain uses TRBV28 and TRBJ1-6; D is ambiguous. This CDR3 spans 15 amino acids. Germline V gives CDR1 MDHEN, CDR2 SYDVKM. The V gene lost 8 bases and the J gene lost 2 bases, with 13 bases spanning the gap.

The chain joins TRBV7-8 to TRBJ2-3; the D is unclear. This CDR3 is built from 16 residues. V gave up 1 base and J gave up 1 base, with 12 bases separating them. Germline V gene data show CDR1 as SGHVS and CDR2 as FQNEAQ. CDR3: CASSLGTRWGTDTQYF. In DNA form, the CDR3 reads TGTGCCAGCAGCTTAGGTACTCGTTGGGGCACAGATACGCAGTATTTT.

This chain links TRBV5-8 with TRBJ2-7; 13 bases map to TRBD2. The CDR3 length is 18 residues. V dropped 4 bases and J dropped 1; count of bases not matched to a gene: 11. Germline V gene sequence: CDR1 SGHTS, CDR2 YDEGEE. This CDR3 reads CASSTVTGTSGKSYEQYF. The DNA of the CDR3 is TGTGCCAGCAGCACGGTGACCGGGACTAGCGGGAAGTCCTACGAGCAGTACTTC.